The sequence of this T cell receptor beta chain was determined in a study of blood T cell repertoires in COVID-19. The assay was immunoSEQ multiplex PCR, and TCRdb's table has in-frame clones only and misses some. The table lists some 180,000 clones, 80% of them singletons. Germline V gene sequence: CDR1 SGHRS, CDR2 YFSETQ. The CDR3 has 15 amino acids. V gave up 0 bases and J gave up 0 bases, with 7 bases separating them. The sample comprised PBMCs or T cells enriched from blood (not recorded which). The clonotype was recovered from a man in his fifties or sixties who had been exposed to COVID-19. The chain has TRBV5-1 and TRBJ1-3; D not resolved. As DNA, the CDR3 is TGCGCCAGCAGCTTGGGTGTTAGCTCTGGAAACACCATATATTTT. Its protein is CASSLGVSSGNTIYF.